Below are 25 T cell receptor beta chains sequenced from a single sample in a study of response to subunit inactivated influenza vaccine. Each CDR3 protein is one row after TCRdb ran MiXCR on the RT-PCR reads. Of about 800,000 distinct CDR3 sequences in the sample, 21% are singletons; the top ten hold roughly 10%. Sequences were derived from PBMCs from blood, sampled more than 4 days after vaccination. All receptors come from a man in his fifties who received an inactivated influenza vaccine.

V gene TRBV10-1 combines with J gene TRBJ2-1, with TRBD1 identical over 10 bases. V lost 7 bases, J lost 4 bases, and 7 bases stayed unmatched. Per germline, CDR1 WNHNN and CDR2 SYGVQD (reference sequence). CDR3 length: 15 amino acids. CDR3 sequence: CASTRDRGLYNEQFF. The CDR3 DNA sequence: TGCGCCAGCACCCGCGACAGGGGGCTTTACAATGAGCAGTTCTTC.

This clonotype occurred a few times. At one end the junction does not follow the germline gene, possibly because of a read error. The V gene is TRBV20-1, the J gene TRBJ2-3; 7 bases fit TRBD2. Germline V gene sequence: CDR1 DFQATT, CDR2 SNEGSKA (reference sequence). The CDR3 sequence is 13 residues long. CDR3 bases: TGCAGTGCTAGACGGCTAGCGGAAAGCATCGGGGATTTT. Translating it yields CSARRLAESIGDF.

The genes are TRBV6-1 and TRBJ1-6; unclear D gene. This CDR3 has 15 amino acids. Germline V gene data show CDR1 as MNHNS and CDR2 as SASEGT. V was cut by 4 bases and J by 11 bases, with 18 bases left in between. CDR3 in amino acids: CASSADMGGVTPLHF. Written as DNA, the CDR3 is TGTGCCAGCAGTGCCGACATGGGCGGGGTGACACCCCTCCACTTT.

This chain uses TRBV11-3 with TRBJ2-2; D is uncertain. V lost 0 bases and J lost 3, with 5 bases in between. The V gene's germline CDR1 is SGHNT and CDR2 YENEEA. The CDR3 is 14 amino acids. DNA for the CDR3: TGTGCCAGCAGCTTAGAGGCGGACACCGGGGAGCTGTTTTTT. Its translation: CASSLEADTGELFF.

V gene TRBV6-2 or TRBV6-3 combines with J gene TRBJ2-7, with D hard to call. V lost 8 bases and J 2 bases, leaving 10 bases between the germline ends. CDR3 length: 12 amino acids. CDR1 and CDR2 (germline): MNHEY, SVGEGT. The CDR3 DNA reads as TGTGCCAGCGGTCCTTCGGCCTACGAGCAGTACTTC. It specifies CASGPSAYEQYF.

This clonotype was counted many times. The rearrangement uses TRBV12-3 or TRBV12-4 and TRBJ1-4; possible D gene TRBD1, 6 bases. V shed 3 bases and J shed 0 bases, with 8 bases lying between them. This CDR3 is built from 15 residues. CDR3 sequence (DNA): TGTGCCAGCAGTTTCGAGGGGGCAACTAATGAAAAACTGTTTTTT. Protein: CASSFEGATNEKLFF.

The chain joins TRBV7-9 to TRBJ2-3; possible D gene TRBD2, 5 bases. There are 16 residues in the CDR3. Germline V gene data show CDR1 as SEHNR and CDR2 as FQNEAQ (reference sequence). V dropped 3 bases and J dropped 3 bases, with 16 bases sitting between them. In nucleotides, the CDR3 is TGTGCCAGCAGCTTTAGCCGTTATGGCGGGACAGATACGCAGTATTTT. This codes for CASSFSRYGGTDTQYF.

The V and J genes are TRBV30 and TRBJ2-7; 8 bases match TRBD1. The ends lost 5 bases at V and 6 bases at J; junction bases unmatched: 3. The germline CDR1 and CDR2 sequences are GTSNPN and SVGIG (reference sequence). CDR3 length: 11 amino acids. Here the CDR3 DNA reads TGTGCCTGGGGACAGGGCCGCGAGCAGTACTTC. Its protein product is CAWGQGREQYF.

Regarding this clonotype: Germline is not matched at one junction end, which may reflect a read error. The gene calls are TRBV11-1 and TRBJ2-6; D is possibly TRBD1 (5 bases). Germline V gene data show CDR1 as SGHAT and CDR2 as FQDESV (reference sequence). This CDR3 has 19 residues. For the CDR3, the DNA is TGTGCCAGCACCGACCTGACAGTGGGCCTAACCTCTGGGACCAACGTCCTGACTTTC. Its translation is CASTDLTVGLTSGTNVLTF.

The table lists this clonotype with a few counts. This chain connects TRBV20-1 to TRBJ2-3; 7 bases line up with TRBD1. The CDR3 runs to 14 residues. V gave up 2 bases and J gave up 2 bases; unmatched junction bases: 4. Germline V gives CDR1 DFQATT, CDR2 SNEGSKA (reference sequence). CDR3 loop: CSARSDRATDTQYF. The CDR3 nucleotides read TGCAGTGCTAGATCCGACAGGGCCACAGATACGCAGTATTTT.

At least ten counts were recorded for this clonotype. V and J are TRBV5-1 and TRBJ1-2; D is perhaps TRBD1 (6 bases). The germline V gene encodes CDR1 SGHRS and CDR2 YFSETQ. This CDR3 contains 13 residues. V lost 2 bases, J lost 6 bases, and 11 bases lay in between. CDR3 amino acids: CASSFAGEDGYTF. The DNA of the CDR3 is TGCGCCAGCAGCTTCGCAGGGGAGGATGGCTACACCTTC.

This clonotype was counted only a few times. The J gene is TRBJ2-2, the V gene TRBV4-3, with 7 bases fitting TRBD2. The CDR3 length is 18 residues. Trimming removed 0 bases from V and 5 bases from J; junction bases left unmatched: 12. Germline assignment: CDR1 LGHNA and CDR2 YSLEER. The CDR3 here is CASSQDPSPGLLTGELFF. In DNA form, the CDR3 reads TGCGCCAGCAGCCAAGACCCTAGCCCGGGACTACTGACCGGGGAGCTGTTTTTT.

This clonotype was seen at least ten times. The chain links TRBV12-3 or TRBV12-4 to TRBJ1-2; D uncertain. V gave up 0 bases and J gave up 8 bases, with 13 bases separating them. The CDR3 has 14 residues. CDR3 amino acids: CASSLAYRGMGYTF. CDR3 DNA: TGTGCCAGCAGTTTAGCGTACCGGGGTATGGGCTACACCTTC.

This sequence joins TRBV6-2 or TRBV6-3 and TRBJ2-2; D possibly corresponds to TRBD1 (7 bases). The CDR3 covers 15 residues. The V gene lost 6 bases and the J gene lost 4 bases, with 15 bases spanning the gap. Germline V gene data show CDR1 as MNHEY and CDR2 as SVGEGT. In DNA form, the CDR3 reads TGTGCCAGCAGGCGTCAGGGGGGAAGCACCGGGGAGCTGTTTTTT. It encodes CASRRQGGSTGELFF.

This clonotype has just one count. V is TRBV4-3 and J is TRBJ1-1; possible D gene TRBD1, 6 bases. CDR3 length: 17 residues. With 1 base removed from V and 1 base from J, the gap between germline ends came to 16 bases. Germline V gene data show CDR1 as LGHNA and CDR2 as YSLEER. CDR3 protein: CASSQAYSLTGNTEAFF. The CDR3 DNA is TGCGCCAGCAGCCAAGCCTACTCATTGACAGGGAACACTGAAGCTTTCTTT.

The chain combines TRBV10-2 with TRBJ1-3; D is possibly TRBD1 (5 bases). The CDR3 totals 16 residues. Germline lookup yields CDR1 WSHSY and CDR2 SAAADI. Trimming removed 2 bases from V and 1 base from J, with 12 bases in between. The CDR3 region has the DNA TGCGCCAGCAGTGAGATGGGACGCTTATCTGGAAACACCATATATTTT. As protein: CASSEMGRLSGNTIYF.

This clonotype showed up many times. The chain recombines TRBV7-9 with TRBJ1-5; weak D call: TRBD1 (5 bases). Germline V CDR1 and CDR2: SEHNR, FQNEAQ (reference sequence). The V gene lost 5 bases and the J gene lost 7 bases, with 15 bases spanning the gap. The CDR3 is 14 amino acids. CDR3 in DNA: TGTGCCAGCAGCGCCTCAGGGACGGGCCAGCCCCAGCATTTT. It codes for CASSASGTGQPQHF.

This clonotype was seen only once. The CDR3 protein is CASRPSGTSGYNEQFF. Here the CDR3 DNA reads TGTGCCAGCAGGCCATCCGGGACTAGCGGTTACAATGAGCAGTTCTTC. This chain uses TRBV7-3 with TRBJ2-1; 11 bases are a match to TRBD2. Looked up from germline, CDR1 is SGHTA and CDR2 is FQGTGA. The CDR3 extends over 16 amino acids. Trimming at V came to 6 bases and at J to 4 bases, leaving 8 bases not matched to a gene.

This clonotype came up a few times. This sequence joins TRBV6-2 or TRBV6-3 and TRBJ2-2, with TRBD2 matching 8 bases. The CDR3 runs to 15 residues. V dropped 6 bases and J dropped 0; count of bases not matched to a gene: 3. CDR1 and CDR2 (germline): MNHEY, SVGEGT. CDR3 DNA sequence: TGTGCCAGCAGAGTACTAGCGGCGAACACCGGGGAGCTGTTTTTT. Protein: CASRVLAANTGELFF.

Regarding this clonotype: It may be a read error: a sequence one base away is much more abundant. V usage is TRBV4-2 and J usage is TRBJ2-3; D is perhaps TRBD1 (7 bases). The CDR3 is 14 amino acids. Germline V gene lookup returns CDR1 LGHNA and CDR2 YNFKEQ. V lost 5 bases and J 1 base, leaving 10 bases between the germline ends. The CDR3 coding sequence is TGTGCCAGCAGCGCGGGGACAGGCACAGATACGCAGTATTTT. Protein product: CASSAGTGTDTQYF.

This clonotype was recorded at least ten times. The chain employs TRBV29-1 and TRBJ2-5; TRBD2 matches at 9 bases. Germline CDR1 reads SQVTM; CDR2 reads ANQGSEA. V dropped 7 bases and J dropped 1; count of bases not matched to a gene: 7. The CDR3 sequence is 14 residues long. The CDR3 spells CSALSGRSQETQYF. The DNA for the CDR3 is TGCAGCGCCCTTAGCGGGAGAAGCCAAGAGACCCAGTACTTC.

The chain has TRBV3-1 and TRBJ1-1; no clear D gene. Germline V gives CDR1 LGHDT, CDR2 YNNKEL (reference sequence). The CDR3 contains 15 residues. V was pared by 0 bases and J by 7 bases, with 15 bases between. The CDR3 DNA is TGTGCCAGCAGCCAAGAAATGGTGAGCGGCAATGAAGCTTTCTTT. Protein: CASSQEMVSGNEAFF. Supplemented by reference TRBV3-1 and TRBJ1-1, the full variable domain reads DTAVSQTPKYLVTQMGNDKSIKCEQNLGHDTMYWYKQDSKKFLKIMFSYNNKELIINETVPNRFSPKSPDKAHLNLHINSLELGDSAVYFCASSQEMVSGNEAFFGQGTRLTVV.

This clonotype showed up just a few times. The chain employs TRBV20-1 and TRBJ2-3, with D possibly being TRBD2 (6 bases). V was shortened by 3 bases and J by 7 bases, with 17 bases between the two germline ends. The CDR3 covers 14 residues. Germline loops: CDR1 DFQATT, CDR2 SNEGSKA (reference sequence). CDR3 region: CSASGTYPVNTQYF. As DNA, the CDR3 is TGCAGTGCTAGCGGGACTTACCCCGTGAATACGCAGTATTTT.

The gene calls are TRBV27 and TRBJ1-1; 9 nucleotides agree with TRBD1. The CDR3 runs to 19 residues. Trimming at V came to 5 bases and at J to 0 bases, leaving 16 bases not matched to a gene. The V gene's germline CDR1 is MNHEY and CDR2 SMNVEV (reference sequence). The DNA for the CDR3 is TGTGCCAGCAGTCAAATTTGGACAGGGGAAAAACACATGAACACTGAAGCTTTCTTT. Its protein is CASSQIWTGEKHMNTEAFF.

This clonotype was seen repeatedly, ten times or more. V gene TRBV5-1 combines with J gene TRBJ1-6, with D unclear. Trimming took off 6 bases at V and 7 bases at J, with 17 bases between the two ends. Looked up from germline, CDR1 is SGHRS and CDR2 is YFSETQ. The CDR3 has 15 residues. The chain's CDR3 is CASTQDAARNSPLHF. For the CDR3, the DNA is TGCGCCAGCACCCAGGATGCGGCTAGGAATTCACCCCTCCACTTT.